A single count supports the clone carrying this T cell receptor beta chain. The sample originates from a study of T-cell memory formation after mild COVID-19. MiXCR, applied by TCRdb to the 5' RACE reads, yields one record per CDR3 protein. The repertoire holds 190,000 or so distinct CDR3 sequences, with roughly 23% as singletons. CDR1 is SGDLS and CDR2 is YYNGEE in the germline V gene. V was clipped by 3 bases and J by 0 bases, with 16 bases between them. The CDR3 length is 16 residues. The sequenced material came from PBMCs or a T cell subset sorted from them (not recorded which). V is TRBV9 and J is TRBJ2-7; tentatively, D is TRBD1 or TRBD2 (6 bases each). The sequence derives from an adult woman who had mild COVID-19 (a few samples of this study predate the infection). Cell type and time point are not known. In DNA, the CDR3 is TGTGCCAGCAGCGCTTCCGGCCCGGGGGCCTCCTACGAGCAGTACTTC. As protein: CASSASGPGASYEQYF.